This is a list of T cell receptor beta chains from one sample in a study of T-cell memory formation after mild COVID-19. In TCRdb, the 5' RACE reads were re-called with MiXCR into one record per CDR3 protein. The sample holds roughly 250,000 distinct CDR3 sequences, about 16% seen once. Material: PBMCs or a T cell subset sorted from them (not recorded which). All receptors come from a man aged 18 to 35 who had mild COVID-19 (a few samples of this study predate the infection). Cell type and time point are not known. Each CDR3 is given without its conserved first and last residue.

j_call v_call cdr3_aa
TRBJ2-3 TRBV6-2/TRBV6-3 AIGAGLAGDLDTQY
TRBJ1-5 TRBV5-5 ASSLAGMVHQPQH
TRBJ2-4 TRBV4-1 ASSPPIQY
TRBJ1-2 TRBV7-9 ASSLLSPFPNYGYT
TRBJ2-7 TRBV19 ASSTPRGPRY
TRBJ1-2 TRBV27 ASSLTGRYGYT
TRBJ1-6 TRBV12-3/TRBV12-4 ASSGAGPYNSPLH
TRBJ2-2 TRBV7-9 ASKKPGQGAGELF
TRBJ2-7 TRBV29-1 SVSPGQGPYEQY
TRBJ1-3 TRBV7-2 ASSQRTGRDTIY
TRBJ2-3 TRBV20-1 SARGLSTDTQY
TRBJ1-2 TRBV21-1 ASSARKTGRTNYGYT
TRBJ2-7 TRBV6-2/TRBV6-3 ASSYSTAGYYEQY
TRBJ2-5 TRBV7-9 ASSERDQETQY
TRBJ1-1 TRBV12-3/TRBV12-4 ASSREYSNTEAF
TRBJ1-2 TRBV20-1 SAYREGKGYT
TRBJ2-4 TRBV9 DSSESGGAAKNIQY
TRBJ2-5 TRBV7-2 ASSLARASGAPGY
TRBJ2-1 TRBV5-1 ASSPLPGVSYNEQF
TRBJ2-7 TRBV29-1 SVRQGREQY
TRBJ1-1 TRBV10-3 AISGGRMNTEAF
TRBJ2-1 TRBV27 ASSTGLAGPVGEQF
TRBJ1-5 TRBV15 ATSIPGTVAKPQH
TRBJ1-2 TRBV29-1 SVERPGSGYT
TRBJ1-3 TRBV3-1 ASSQEGSGHSGNTIY
TRBJ1-1 TRBV11-2 ASSPFGTPNTEAF
TRBJ2-2 TRBV7-2 ASSLEFRVGELF
TRBJ1-2 TRBV29-1 SATGSDIYGYT
TRBJ2-1 TRBV11-3 ASSSGLGREQF
TRBJ1-1 TRBV9 ASSVDPMNTEAF
TRBJ2-5 TRBV6-2/TRBV6-3 ASSNRATPQETQY
TRBJ2-6 TRBV7-3 ASALAGANVLT
TRBJ1-5 TRBV5-1 ASSLGVNSNQPQH
TRBJ1-2 TRBV25-1 ASGGPSGGAGGYT
TRBJ1-1 TRBV6-6 ASSYAVAGTEAF
TRBJ2-4 TRBV7-2 ASSLPGGHIQY
TRBJ1-6 TRBV10-3 AVQGLNSPLH
TRBJ1-1 TRBV20-1 SATQWASQTMNTEAF
TRBJ2-1 TRBV6-4 ATPPEGNEQF
TRBJ2-5 TRBV7-2 ASSLGSGGARETQY
TRBJ2-7 TRBV14 ASRLTGREQY